Each of the 26 T cell receptor beta chains below was sequenced from the same sample in a study of T cells in localized non-small cell lung cancer. The table came from immunoSEQ multiplex PCR; TCRdb's copy has only in-frame clones and leaves some out. The top ten hold 5% to 6% of the sample, which has some 36,000 clones, 70% to 90% seen once. Source: peripheral blood mononuclear cells, taken before any cancer treatment. These TCRs come from an older male donor with stage II lung adenocarcinoma.

This clone counts as medium-sized. The chain joins TRBV27 to TRBJ1-5, with a tentative D call TRBD1 (5 bases). Germline loops: CDR1 MNHEY, CDR2 SMNVEV (reference sequence). The V and J ends lost 8 bases and 4 bases respectively, with 15 bases between them. This CDR3 spans 14 amino acids. The CDR3 nucleotides read TGTGCCAGCGGAGACAGCCTACAAAATCAGCCCCAGCATTTT. It specifies CASGDSLQNQPQHF.

The V gene is TRBV6-5, the J gene TRBJ1-6; TRBD1 might be the D (6 bases). Germline CDR1 MNHEY, CDR2 SVGAGI. This CDR3 is 15 amino acids long. V lost 5 bases to trimming and J lost 3 bases, with 11 bases between them. The chain's CDR3 is CASSTGSFYNSPLHF. CDR3 nucleotide sequence: TGTGCCAGCAGTACAGGGAGTTTCTATAATTCACCCCTCCACTTT.

The rearrangement uses TRBV28 and TRBJ2-2; TRBD2 might be the D (5 bases). This CDR3 is built from 16 residues. CDR1 MDHEN and CDR2 SYDVKM come from the germline V gene. The ends were cut back, 7 bases at V and 5 bases at J, with 20 bases in the middle. The CDR3: CASTPTGFSVTGELFF. CDR3 nucleotide sequence: TGTGCCAGCACCCCGACGGGATTTAGCGTGACCGGGGAGCTGTTTTTT.

The genes are TRBV27 and TRBJ2-2; 12 nucleotides match TRBD2. The germline gives CDR1 MNHEY, CDR2 SMNVEV (reference sequence). The CDR3 runs 16 residues. Trimming removed 6 bases from V and 3 bases from J; junction bases left unmatched: 5. CDR3 coding DNA: TGTGCCAGCAGAGCAGGACTAGCGGGGCACACCGGGGAGCTGTTTTTT. Protein: CASRAGLAGHTGELFF.

The gene calls are TRBV4-2 and TRBJ2-3; the match to TRBD2 covers 9 bases. The CDR3 runs to 18 residues. Germline CDR1 is LGHNA and CDR2 is YNFKEQ. J lost 5 bases, V lost 1 base, and 13 bases had no gene match. CDR3 nucleotide sequence: TGTGCCAGCAGCCAAGTACTAGCGGGCACCGATGCTCTAGATACGCAGTATTTT. Its protein is CASSQVLAGTDALDTQYF.

This chain uses TRBV7-2 with TRBJ2-6; D perhaps matches TRBD2 (5 bases). V was trimmed by 2 bases and J by 4 bases, leaving 12 bases between them. Germline V CDR1 and CDR2: SGHTA, FQGNSA. The length of the CDR3 is 16 residues. This chain's CDR3 is CASSLSTGSGANVLTF. The CDR3 coding sequence is TGTGCCAGCAGCTTATCCACGGGGAGCGGGGCCAACGTCCTGACTTTC.

The chain combines TRBV18 with TRBJ2-1; 12 bases agree with TRBD2. Germline CDR1 and CDR2: KGHSH and LQKENI. The junction had 2 bases not matched to a gene; V was cut back by 6 bases and J by 5 bases. The length of the CDR3 is 14 residues. The chain's CDR3 is CASSRLAGDNEQFF. In nucleotides, the CDR3 is TGTGCCAGCTCGCGACTAGCGGGAGACAATGAGCAGTTCTTC. The entire variable domain, with the rest obtained from reference TRBV18 and TRBJ2-1, is as follows: NAGVMQNPRHLVRRRGQEARLRCSPMKGHSHVYWYRQLPEEGLKFMVYLQKENIIDESGMPKERFSAEFPKEGPSILRIQQVVRGDSAAYFCASSRLAGDNEQFFGPGTRLTVL.

This clone was seen only once. The chain combines TRBV13 with TRBJ2-5; no clear D gene. This CDR3 is built from 14 residues. Deletions cut 3 bases from V and 7 bases from J, with 15 bases between. Per germline, CDR1 PRHDT and CDR2 FYEKMQ (reference sequence). This CDR3 reads CASSLTGRDGTQYF. CDR3 DNA: TGTGCCAGCAGCTTGACCGGCCGAGACGGGACCCAGTACTTC.

The rearrangement uses TRBV6-1 and TRBJ2-2; TRBD2 is a possible D gene (5 bases). Per the germline V gene, CDR1 is MNHNS and CDR2 is SASEGT. The V end lost 0 bases, the J end lost 6 bases, and 8 bases lay between the germline ends. This CDR3 spans 14 amino acids. The CDR3 protein is CASSEARRSGELFF. The CDR3 nucleotides read TGTGCCAGCAGTGAAGCGCGGAGGTCCGGGGAGCTGTTTTTT.

The chain recombines TRBV7-8 with TRBJ2-5; 10 nucleotides align to TRBD2. Unmatched junction bases numbered 6, after V lost 5 bases and J lost 3 bases. The germline V gene encodes CDR1 SGHVS and CDR2 FQNEAQ. The CDR3 runs to 15 residues. Here the CDR3 reads CASSDFLAGEETQYF. CDR3 in DNA: TGTGCCAGCAGCGATTTTCTAGCGGGAGAAGAGACCCAGTACTTC.

V is TRBV5-1 and J is TRBJ2-3; D gene uncertain. The germline gives CDR1 SGHRS, CDR2 YFSETQ. This CDR3 has 15 residues. With 0 bases removed from V and 2 bases from J, the gap between germline ends came to 10 bases. The chain's CDR3 is CASSLGDGATDTQYF. CDR3 coding DNA: TGCGCCAGCAGCTTGGGTGACGGAGCCACAGATACGCAGTATTTT.

This clone was detected a few times. The J gene is TRBJ2-5, the V gene TRBV10-3; D remains unclear. Per germline, CDR1 ENHRY and CDR2 SYGVKD. The CDR3 is made up of 13 amino acids. Deletions cut 0 bases from V and 4 bases from J, with 6 bases between. CDR3 residues: CAISESVGETQYF. DNA of the CDR3: TGTGCCATCAGTGAGTCGGTAGGAGAGACCCAGTACTTC.

This clone has only a few counts. The chain recombines TRBV5-4 with TRBJ1-1; 7 bases are a match to TRBD1. Germline loops: CDR1 SGHNT, CDR2 YYREEE (reference sequence). Trimming cost V 0 bases and J 5 bases; bases outside gene matches: 4. The CDR3 has 14 amino acids. Written as DNA, the CDR3 is TGTGCCAGCAGCTTGGGACAGGGAGAGACTGAAGCTTTCTTT. Encoded protein: CASSLGQGETEAFF.

The chain has TRBV19 and TRBJ1-2, with D possibly being TRBD1 (5 bases). The CDR3 has 17 residues. V was trimmed by 7 bases and J by 3 bases, leaving 24 bases between them. From germline, CDR1 is LNHDA and CDR2 SQIVND (reference sequence). DNA for the CDR3: TGTGCCAGTACCGCTGCGGCAGGCCCTTCGGGGGACTATGGCTACACCTTC. It translates to CASTAAAGPSGDYGYTF. The full variable domain, its missing parts supplied by reference TRBV19 and TRBJ1-2, is DGGITQSPKYLFRKEGQNVTLSCEQNLNHDAMYWYRQDPGQGLRLIYYSQIVNDFQKGDIAEGYSVSREKKESFPLTVTSAQKNPTAFYLCASTAAAGPSGDYGYTFGSGTRLTVV.

The CDR3 DNA follows: TGTGCCAGCAGTTTGAGCGGGACTATAAATAGTGAGCAGTTCTTC. Its translation: CASSLSGTINSEQFF. The chain combines TRBV6-5 with TRBJ2-1; 7 positions agree with TRBD2. Looked up from germline, CDR1 is MNHEY and CDR2 is SVGAGI. This CDR3 is built from 15 residues. The V and J ends lost 4 bases and 9 bases, in that order; junction bases with no gene match: 12.

This rearrangement joins TRBV23-1 to TRBJ2-4; weak D call: TRBD2 (6 bases). TRBV23-1 has ORF status, its function being uncertain. V lost 4 bases and J lost 0, with 10 bases in between. The CDR3 totals 15 residues. In DNA form, the CDR3 reads TGCGCCAGCAGTCCTGGAGGGGTAGCCAAAAACATTCAGTACTTC. Translation: CASSPGGVAKNIQYF.

This sequence joins TRBV5-6 and TRBJ2-7; 11 bases are shared with TRBD2. Trimming removed 1 base from V and 4 bases from J; junction bases left unmatched: 7. This CDR3 comprises 16 residues. Germline CDR1 SGHDT, CDR2 YYEEEE. DNA for the CDR3: TGTGCCAGCAGCTTGTCTGCTAGCGGGAGGTGGTACGAGCAGTACTTC. Translation gives CASSLSASGRWYEQYF. Full variable domain (remainder filled in from reference TRBV5-6 and TRBJ2-7): DAGVTQSPTHLIKTRGQQVTLRCSPKSGHDTVSWYQQALGQGPQFIFQYYEEEERQRGNFPDRFSGHQFPNYSSELNVNALLLGDSALYLCASSLSASGRWYEQYFGPGTRLTVT.

This chain joins TRBV5-6 and TRBJ1-1; D not resolved. CDR3 length equals 13 residues. Trimming removed 0 bases at V and 6 bases at J, with 9 bases between. CDR1 is SGHDT and CDR2 is YYEEEE in the germline V gene. This chain's CDR3 is CASSLEWQAEAFF. The CDR3 DNA reads as TGTGCCAGCAGCTTGGAATGGCAGGCTGAAGCTTTCTTT. Together with reference TRBV5-6 and TRBJ1-1, the CDR3 gives the full variable domain: DAGVTQSPTHLIKTRGQQVTLRCSPKSGHDTVSWYQQALGQGPQFIFQYYEEEERQRGNFPDRFSGHQFPNYSSELNVNALLLGDSALYLCASSLEWQAEAFFGQGTRLTVV.

The chain employs TRBV4-1 and TRBJ2-7, with D unclear. With 0 bases removed from V and 6 bases from J, the gap between germline ends came to 9 bases. The germline V gene encodes CDR1 MGHRA and CDR2 YSYEKL. This CDR3 comprises 13 residues. As DNA, the CDR3 is TGCGCCAGCAGCCAAGATCACCCCTCCGAGCAGTACTTC. It is translated as CASSQDHPSEQYF.

The chain employs TRBV7-2 and TRBJ2-3; D call uncertain. CDR1 and CDR2 (germline): SGHTA, FQGNSA. The CDR3 runs to 14 residues. V was cut by 5 bases and J by 2 bases, with 11 bases left in between. The CDR3 reads CASSLQTHTDTQYF. CDR3 nucleotides: TGTGCCAGCAGCCTCCAAACTCACACAGATACGCAGTATTTT.

The rearrangement joins TRBV2 to TRBJ1-6; D possibly corresponds to TRBD1 (5 bases). This CDR3 region has 12 residues. Germline-derived CDR1 and CDR2 are SNHLY and FYNNEI. With 7 bases removed from V and 14 bases from J, the gap between germline ends came to 15 bases. DNA of the CDR3: TGTGCCAGCATGGGACCCCCGAGGGCCCTCCACTTT. As protein: CASMGPPRALHF. The full variable domain, completed using reference TRBV2 and TRBJ1-6, is EPEVTQTPSHQVTQMGQEVILRCVPISNHLYFYWYRQILGQKVEFLVSFYNNEISEKSEIFDDQFSVERPDGSNFTLKIRSTKLEDSAMYFCASMGPPRALHFGNGTRLTVT.

V is TRBV27 and J is TRBJ2-5; 10 nucleotides line up with TRBD1. V was clipped by 4 bases and J by 6 bases; unmatched bases: 5. The CDR3 runs 14 residues. CDR1 is MNHEY and CDR2 is SMNVEV in the germline V gene (reference sequence). CDR3 protein: CASSWDRGGKTQYF. In nucleotides, the CDR3 is TGTGCCAGCAGTTGGGACAGGGGTGGAAAGACCCAGTACTTC.

This sequence joins TRBV18 and TRBJ2-1, with TRBD2 matching 8 bases. CDR1 is KGHSH, CDR2 LQKENI, per germline. V lost 4 bases and J lost 5; bases outside the gene matches: 4. The CDR3 is 14 residues long. CDR3 amino acids: CASSRGLENNEQFF. The CDR3 DNA sequence: TGTGCCAGCTCACGGGGACTAGAGAACAATGAGCAGTTCTTC.

V and J are TRBV7-2 and TRBJ2-2; D gene ambiguous. V gave up 5 bases and J gave up 5 bases, with 6 bases separating them. This CDR3 is built from 12 residues. From germline, CDR1 is SGHTA and CDR2 FQGNSA. CDR3 nucleotide sequence: TGTGCCAGCAGCCGAGAAACCGGGGAGCTGTTTTTT. Amino acid sequence: CASSRETGELFF. The entire variable domain, with the rest obtained from reference TRBV7-2 and TRBJ2-2, is as follows: GAGVSQSPSNKVTEKGKDVELRCDPISGHTALYWYRQSLGQGLEFLIYFQGNSAPDKSGLPSDRFSAERTGGSVSTLTIQRTQQEDSAVYLCASSRETGELFFGEGSRLTVL.

The rearrangement uses TRBV29-1 and TRBJ2-3; 9 bases are a match to TRBD1. CDR3 length: 20 residues. The germline gives CDR1 SQVTM, CDR2 ANQGSEA. V was pared by 2 bases and J by 0 bases, with 18 bases of the junction left unmatched. DNA for the CDR3: TGCAGCGTTGAACGATCAGGGACAGGGATTGAGCGGGATAGCACAGATACGCAGTATTTT. Its protein is CSVERSGTGIERDSTDTQYF.

J is TRBJ2-2 and V is TRBV28, with D uncertain. Germline CDR1 is MDHEN and CDR2 is SYDVKM. The CDR3 extends over 14 amino acids. The V end lost 2 bases, the J end lost 1 base, and 5 bases lay between the germline ends. The chain's CDR3 is CASSLGGNTGELFF. CDR3 DNA: TGTGCCAGCAGTTTAGGCGGGAACACCGGGGAGCTGTTTTTT.